This TCR beta chain originates from a study of blood T cell repertoires in COVID-19. There are a few counts of this clone. The table came from immunoSEQ multiplex PCR; TCRdb's copy has only in-frame clones and leaves some out. The table records fewer than 250,000 clones, 70% to 85% of them present only once. The V end lost 11 bases, the J end lost 6 bases, and 13 bases lay between the germline ends. Germline V gene sequence: CDR1 LNHDA, CDR2 SQIVND (reference sequence). CDR3 length: 12 amino acids. Sequenced material: PBMCs or T cells enriched from blood (not recorded which). This clonotype was sampled from a woman in her twenties or thirties who had recovered from COVID-19. The chain is built from TRBV19 and TRBJ2-2; no reliable D call. The CDR3 here is CASHVVAGELFF. In DNA, the CDR3 is TGTGCCTCACATGTCGTGGCCGGGGAGCTGTTTTTT.